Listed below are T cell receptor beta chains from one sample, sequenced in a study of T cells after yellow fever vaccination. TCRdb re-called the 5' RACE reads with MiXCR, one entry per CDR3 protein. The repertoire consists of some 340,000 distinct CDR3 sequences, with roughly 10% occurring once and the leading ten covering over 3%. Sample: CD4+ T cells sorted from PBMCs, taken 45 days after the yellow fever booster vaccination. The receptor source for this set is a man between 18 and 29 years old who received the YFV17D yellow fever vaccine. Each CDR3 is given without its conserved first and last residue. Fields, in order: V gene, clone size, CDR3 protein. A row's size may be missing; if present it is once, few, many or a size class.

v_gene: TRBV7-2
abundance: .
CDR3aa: ASSYQPPPETQY

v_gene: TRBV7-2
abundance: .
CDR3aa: ASSSGLAVNEQF

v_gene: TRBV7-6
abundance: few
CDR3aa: ASSLRARGETQY

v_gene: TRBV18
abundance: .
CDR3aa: ASSPPALEGKLF

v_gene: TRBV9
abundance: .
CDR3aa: ASSRGSEGSGETQY

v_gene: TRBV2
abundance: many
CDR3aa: ASSKVGQAPGELF

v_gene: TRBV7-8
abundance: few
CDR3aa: ASSLVGQGHHQPQH

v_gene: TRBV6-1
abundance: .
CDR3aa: ASSPLSQGTDTQY

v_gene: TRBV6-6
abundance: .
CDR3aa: ATSTIPGTRQY

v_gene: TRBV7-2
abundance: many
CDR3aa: ASSLLSWDGANVLT

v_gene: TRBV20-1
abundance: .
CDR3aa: SAPEGGETDTQY

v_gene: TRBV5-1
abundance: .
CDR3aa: ASSLEAVYTGELF

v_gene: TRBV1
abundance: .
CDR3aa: TSRTTVISYNEQF

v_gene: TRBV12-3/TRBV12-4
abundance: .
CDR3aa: ASNTQVSTEAF

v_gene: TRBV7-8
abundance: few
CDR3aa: ASSSRDRASGELF

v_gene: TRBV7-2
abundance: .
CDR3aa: ASSLLRLAGRQSTDTQY

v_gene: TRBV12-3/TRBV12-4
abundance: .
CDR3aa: ASSPDRVGAWGTEAF

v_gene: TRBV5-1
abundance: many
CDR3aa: ASSLEQGWTDAF

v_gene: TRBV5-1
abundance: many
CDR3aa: ASSLFGQKNTEAF

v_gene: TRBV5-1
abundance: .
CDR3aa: ASSLGGPGGAQETQY

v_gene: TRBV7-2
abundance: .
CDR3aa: ASSEGAELF

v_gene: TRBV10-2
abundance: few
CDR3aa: ASSVVGLAKNIQY

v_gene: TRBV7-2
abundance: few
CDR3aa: ASTYGTYTSTDTQY

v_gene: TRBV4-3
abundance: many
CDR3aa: ASSPEGDSYNEQF

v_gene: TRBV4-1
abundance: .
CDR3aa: ASSEGMKETQY

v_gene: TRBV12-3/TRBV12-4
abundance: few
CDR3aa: ASSPRRRPPTQY

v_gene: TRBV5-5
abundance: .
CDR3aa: ASSLDRTVFPDTQY

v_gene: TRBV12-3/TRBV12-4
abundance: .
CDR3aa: ASSQTSVGADTQY

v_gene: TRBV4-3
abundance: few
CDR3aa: ASSLGWDRVYNEQF

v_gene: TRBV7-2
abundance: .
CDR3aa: ASSRGVLRGIQY

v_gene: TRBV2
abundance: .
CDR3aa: ASSDSRDGFEEQY

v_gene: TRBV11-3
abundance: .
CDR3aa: ASSRGQEGGELF

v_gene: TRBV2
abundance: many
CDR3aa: ASTFWGGPQTQY

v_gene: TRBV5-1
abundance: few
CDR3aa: ASSLVPAMQY

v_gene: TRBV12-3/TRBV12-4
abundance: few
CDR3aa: ASSWTGGNSPLH

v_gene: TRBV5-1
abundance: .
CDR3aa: ASSYTGTDPYGYT

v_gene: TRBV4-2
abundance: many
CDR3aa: ASSQVIGLSGANVLT

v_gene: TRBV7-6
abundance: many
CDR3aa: ASSPTRADTQY

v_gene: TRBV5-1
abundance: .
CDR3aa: ASSPTLSGANVLT

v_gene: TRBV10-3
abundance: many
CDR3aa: AISGVKSSYEQY

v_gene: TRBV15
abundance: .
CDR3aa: ATSKSGDRGSHTEAF

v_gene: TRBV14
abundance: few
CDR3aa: ASSQEGQLGGSSPLH

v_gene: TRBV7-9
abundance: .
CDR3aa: ASSLVATQY

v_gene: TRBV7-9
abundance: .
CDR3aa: ASSLQGPNTGNTIY

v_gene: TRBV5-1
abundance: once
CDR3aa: ASSLGRGRLGTGELFF

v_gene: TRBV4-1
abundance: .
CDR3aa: ASSQRGGYNEQF